These 10 T cell receptor beta chains were sequenced from one sample in a study of CD8 T cells in ankylosing spondylitis. General study results and limits: Blood of patients with ankylosing spondylitis appeared to be characterized by a TCR beta motif of several highly homologous variants.

TCRdb ran MiXCR on the 5' RACE reads and lists one entry per CDR3 protein. Of under 950,000 distinct CDR3 sequences in the sample, 15% to 20% were seen once. These receptors are not linked to any known antigen. The material sequenced was blood, either unsorted or a sorted T cell fraction (not recorded which). Receptors originate from a male donor with ankylosing spondylitis.

This chain links TRBV6-5 with TRBJ2-7; D gene unclear. Germline V gives CDR1 MNHEY, CDR2 SVGAGI. CDR3 size: 14 residues. Trimming pared 2 bases from V and 3 bases from J, leaving 11 bases between. CDR3 sequence: CASSYGYERYEQYF. The CDR3 DNA reads as TGTGCCAGCAGTTACGGGTATGAACGCTACGAGCAGTACTTC.

The chain combines TRBV4-2 with TRBJ2-3; 10 bases are a match to TRBD2. This CDR3 has 15 residues. The germline V gene has CDR1 LGHNA and CDR2 YNFKEQ. V was clipped by 3 bases and J by 4 bases; unmatched bases: 4. The CDR3 spells CASSQRGLASDTQYF. CDR3 nucleotide sequence: TGTGCCAGCAGCCAGAGGGGACTAGCGTCAGATACGCAGTATTTT.

The V gene is TRBV6-5, the J gene TRBJ2-4; D is perhaps TRBD2 (6 bases). The germline V and J ends were trimmed by 4 bases and 1 base, with 11 bases remaining between them. From germline, CDR1 is MNHEY and CDR2 SVGAGI. This CDR3 contains 15 residues. CDR3: CASSSAGRAKNIQYF. CDR3 DNA: TGTGCCAGCAGTTCCGCGGGAAGGGCCAAAAACATTCAGTACTTC.

This clonotype has just a few counts. V gene TRBV3-1 combines with J gene TRBJ2-1; D tentatively reads TRBD1 or TRBD2 (6 bases each). Trimming took off 7 bases at V and 0 bases at J, with 16 bases between the two ends. CDR3 size: 16 residues. Germline values: CDR1 LGHDT, CDR2 YNNKEL (reference sequence). CDR3 nucleotide sequence: TGTGCCAGCACCCTAGGGGGGCTCTACTCCTACAATGAGCAGTTCTTC. This translates into CASTLGGLYSYNEQFF.

The rearrangement links TRBV12-3 or TRBV12-4 to TRBJ2-7; D may be TRBD2 (6 bases). The V gene lost 5 bases and the J gene lost 6 bases, with 14 bases spanning the gap. The length of the CDR3 is 13 residues. CDR3 sequence (DNA): TGTGCCAGCAGTCCCCAGACTAGTACCGAGCAGTACTTC. It is translated as CASSPQTSTEQYF.

This clonotype was counted between two and nine times. The gene calls are TRBV12-3 or TRBV12-4 and TRBJ2-3; perhaps TRBD1 as D (5 bases). With 3 bases removed from V and 3 bases from J, the gap between germline ends came to 13 bases. The CDR3 has 15 residues. Here the CDR3 DNA reads TGTGCCAGCAGTTTGGGGCCGAGCTTAACAGATACGCAGTATTTT. It is translated as CASSLGPSLTDTQYF.

The genes are TRBV29-1 and TRBJ2-2; 10 bases map to TRBD2. Per germline, CDR1 SQVTM and CDR2 ANQGSEA. J gave up 6 bases and V 0 bases, and 10 bases lay outside the gene matches. The CDR3 has 17 amino acids. CDR3 coding DNA: TGCAGCGTTGAAGATCGGGTCGGCCTAGCGGGAGCCGGGGAGCTGTTTTTT. Translated, it gives CSVEDRVGLAGAGELFF.

This clonotype was counted at least ten times. This chain links TRBV9 with TRBJ2-3, with D unresolved. This CDR3 spans 13 amino acids. CDR1 is SGDLS and CDR2 is YYNGEE in the germline V gene. The V and J ends lost 3 bases and 0 bases respectively, with 5 bases between them. CDR3 nucleotide sequence: TGTGCCAGCAGCGCGGACAGCACAGATACGCAGTATTTT. Residues: CASSADSTDTQYF.

This clonotype was seen many times. The V and J genes are TRBV12-3 or TRBV12-4 and TRBJ2-1; 7 bases agree with TRBD2. This CDR3 has 13 residues. The trim removed 4 bases at V and 4 bases at J, leaving 1 base unmatched. DNA of the CDR3: TGTGCCAGCAGTTGGGAGGGTTACAATGAGCAGTTCTTC. Residues: CASSWEGYNEQFF.

This clonotype showed up just a few times. The CDR3 nucleotides are TGTGCCAGCTCACTTTCCGGCCTCGATCAGCCCCAGCATTTT. This translates into CASSLSGLDQPQHF. The chain has TRBV18 and TRBJ1-5; D remains unclear. With 4 bases removed from V and 5 bases from J, the gap between germline ends came to 12 bases. Per germline, CDR1 KGHSH and CDR2 LQKENI. This CDR3 region has 14 residues. The full variable domain, rest sourced from reference TRBV18 and TRBJ1-5, is NAGVMQNPRHLVRRRGQEARLRCSPMKGHSHVYWYRQLPEEGLKFMVYLQKENIIDESGMPKERFSAEFPKEGPSILRIQQVVRGDSAAYFCASSLSGLDQPQHFGDGTRLSIL.